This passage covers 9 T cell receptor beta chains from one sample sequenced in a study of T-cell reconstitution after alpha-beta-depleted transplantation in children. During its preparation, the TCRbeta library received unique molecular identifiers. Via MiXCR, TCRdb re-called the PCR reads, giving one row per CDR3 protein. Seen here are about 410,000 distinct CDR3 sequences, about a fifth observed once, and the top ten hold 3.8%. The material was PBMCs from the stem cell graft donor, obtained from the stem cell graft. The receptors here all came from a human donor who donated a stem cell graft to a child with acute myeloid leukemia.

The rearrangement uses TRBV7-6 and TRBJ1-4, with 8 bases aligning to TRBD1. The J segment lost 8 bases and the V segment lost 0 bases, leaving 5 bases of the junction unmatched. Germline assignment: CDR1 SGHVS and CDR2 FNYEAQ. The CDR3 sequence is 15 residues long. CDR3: CASSLARYRGEKLFF. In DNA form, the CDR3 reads TGTGCCAGCAGCTTAGCGCGGTACAGGGGGGAAAAACTGTTTTTT.

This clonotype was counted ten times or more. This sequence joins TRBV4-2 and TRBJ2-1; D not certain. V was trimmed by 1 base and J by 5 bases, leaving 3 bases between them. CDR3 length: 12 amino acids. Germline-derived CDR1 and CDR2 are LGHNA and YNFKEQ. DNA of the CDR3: TGTGCCAGCAGCCAAGGTCACAATGAGCAGTTCTTC. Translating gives CASSQGHNEQFF.

Here the CDR3 DNA reads TGCGCCAGCAGCCAAGAGGGGGGACTAGCCTCTTTGAATGAGCAGTTCTTC. It specifies CASSQEGGLASLNEQFF. This sequence joins TRBV4-3 and TRBJ2-1; TRBD2 matches at 9 bases. CDR3 length: 17 residues. Germline CDR1 and CDR2: LGHNA and YSLEER. V lost 0 bases and J lost 7; bases outside the gene matches: 10.

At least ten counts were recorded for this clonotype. The chain's CDR3 is CASSYHRAYEQYF. The CDR3 region has the DNA TGTGCCAGCAGTTACCACAGGGCCTACGAGCAGTACTTC. The chain employs TRBV12-3 or TRBV12-4 and TRBJ2-7; possible D gene TRBD1, 6 bases. The CDR3 loop spans 13 amino acids. V was cut by 4 bases and J by 2 bases, with 9 bases left in between.

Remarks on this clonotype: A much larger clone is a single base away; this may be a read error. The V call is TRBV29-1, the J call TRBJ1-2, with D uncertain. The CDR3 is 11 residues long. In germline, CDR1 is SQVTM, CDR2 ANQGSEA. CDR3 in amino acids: CSVEGGGSRIF. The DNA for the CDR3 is TGCAGCGTTGAGGGAGGCGGCAGCAGGATCTTC.

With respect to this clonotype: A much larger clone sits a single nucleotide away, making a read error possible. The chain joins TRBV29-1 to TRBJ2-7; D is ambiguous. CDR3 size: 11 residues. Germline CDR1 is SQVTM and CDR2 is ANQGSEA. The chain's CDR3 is CSVQEDYEQYF. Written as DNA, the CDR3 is TGCAGCGTTCAAGAGGACTACGAGCAGTACTTC.

CDR3 sequence: CASTGAGGPYEQYF. CDR3 coding DNA: TGTGCCAGCACGGGGGCGGGAGGGCCCTACGAGCAGTACTTC. This chain links TRBV25-1 with TRBJ2-7; 9 bases align to TRBD2. The CDR3 totals 14 residues. V was pared by 7 bases and J by 2 bases, with 6 bases of the junction left unmatched. Per the germline V gene, CDR1 is MGHDK and CDR2 is SYGVNS.

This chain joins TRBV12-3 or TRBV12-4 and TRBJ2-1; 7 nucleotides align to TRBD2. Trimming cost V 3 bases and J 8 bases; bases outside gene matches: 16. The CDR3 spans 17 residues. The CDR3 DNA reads TGTGCCAGCAGTTTTGGGGGAGGGCCCTACAATAGGTATGAGCAGTTCTTC. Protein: CASSFGGGPYNRYEQFF.

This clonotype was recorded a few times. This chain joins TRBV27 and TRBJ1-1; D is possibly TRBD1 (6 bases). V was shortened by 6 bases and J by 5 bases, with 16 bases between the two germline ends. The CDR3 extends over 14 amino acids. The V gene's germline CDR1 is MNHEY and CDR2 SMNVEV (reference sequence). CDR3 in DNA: TGTGCCAGCAGCAGACGGGGGGCGAGGACTGAAGCTTTCTTT. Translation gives CASSRRGARTEAFF.